The 8 T cell receptor beta chains below were found in one sample sequenced in a study of human T cells and chemical hapten exposure. TCRdb redid the calling of the RACE reads with MiXCR, one entry per CDR3 protein. The data contain 35,000 to 45,000 distinct CDR3 sequences, 8% to 9% of them singletons. As to time point: patch test 2, 6 weeks after DPC sensitization. Treatment: therapeutic diphenylcyclopropenone sensitization with weekly scalp DPC. The source material was whole blood, sampled in connection with sensitization to the hapten diphenylcyclopropenone (DPC). These receptor sequences come from a woman in her forties with alopecia areata. Some clones in this sample may be carry-over from other donors' samples.

This clonotype was recorded many times. This chain links TRBV5-6 with TRBJ1-1; TRBD1 is a possible D gene (6 bases). Germline assignment: CDR1 SGHDT and CDR2 YYEEEE. Trimming stripped 3 bases from V and 4 bases from J, with 16 bases between. The CDR3 is made up of 15 amino acids. CDR3 region: CASSSPGQRGTEAFF. The CDR3 DNA is TGTGCCAGCAGCTCTCCGGGACAAAGAGGCACTGAAGCTTTCTTT.

This clonotype came up many times. The rearrangement uses TRBV2 and TRBJ1-5; D is perhaps TRBD1 (5 bases). Germline CDR1 SNHLY, CDR2 FYNNEI. Trimming pared 5 bases from V and 11 bases from J, leaving 10 bases between. The CDR3 totals 11 residues. The CDR3 DNA reads TGTGCCAGCAGTCAGGGAGAGGCCCAGCATTTT. Translating it yields CASSQGEAQHF.

This clonotype was seen many times. This sequence joins TRBV7-2 and TRBJ2-5, with D tentatively TRBD2 (5 bases). With 7 bases removed from V and 3 bases from J, the gap between germline ends came to 15 bases. The CDR3 sequence is 14 residues long. The germline CDR1 and CDR2 sequences are SGHTA and FQGNSA. In DNA form, the CDR3 reads TGTGCCAGCAATGCTGGAGGACGTGAAGAGACCCAGTACTTC. It yields the protein CASNAGGREETQYF.

This clonotype was counted only a few times. The V call is TRBV15, the J call TRBJ2-1; 10 bases match TRBD2. In germline, CDR1 is LNHNV, CDR2 YYDKDF (reference sequence). V gave up 7 bases and J gave up 3 bases; unmatched junction bases: 0. This CDR3 is 13 amino acids long. CDR3 DNA: TGTGCCACCATAGCGGGGGGCTACAATGAGCAGTTCTTC. Residues: CATIAGGYNEQFF. The full variable domain, completed using reference TRBV15 and TRBJ2-1, is DAMVIQNPRYQVTQFGKPVTLSCSQTLNHNVMYWYQQKSSQAPKLLFHYYDKDFNNEADTPDNFQSRRPNTSFCFLDIRSPGLGDTAMYLCATIAGGYNEQFFGPGTRLTVL.

This clonotype was seen ten or more times. This CDR3 reads CASSPNLGNQPQHF. The CDR3 coding sequence is TGTGCCAGCAGTCCCAATCTGGGTAATCAGCCCCAGCATTTT. The V call is TRBV2, the J call TRBJ1-5; D is unresolved. V was trimmed by 5 bases and J by 4 bases, leaving 12 bases between them. The length of the CDR3 is 14 residues. CDR1 is SNHLY, CDR2 FYNNEI, per germline.

This clonotype came up many times. The genes are TRBV4-1 and TRBJ2-2; D is uncertain. Germline loops: CDR1 MGHRA, CDR2 YSYEKL. The V gene lost 0 bases and the J gene lost 4 bases, with 6 bases spanning the gap. The CDR3 is 14 residues long. CDR3: CASSQDVATGELFF. CDR3 bases: TGCGCCAGCAGCCAAGACGTCGCCACCGGGGAGCTGTTTTTT.

This clonotype was counted ten times or more. Written as DNA, the CDR3 is TGCGCCAGCAGCCATAATCAATATAATTCACCCCTCCACTTT. It encodes CASSHNQYNSPLHF. This chain joins TRBV4-3 and TRBJ1-6; D is uncertain. CDR1 LGHNA and CDR2 YSLEER come from the germline V gene. Deletions cut 3 bases from V and 4 bases from J, with 7 bases between. This CDR3 is built from 14 residues.

The rearrangement uses TRBV29-1 and TRBJ1-2; D remains ambiguous. CDR1 SQVTM and CDR2 ANQGSEA come from the germline V gene. The CDR3 sequence is 11 residues long. V shed 7 bases and J shed 2 bases, with 8 bases lying between them. The CDR3 here is CSGTGNYGYTF. As DNA, the CDR3 is TGCAGCGGGACGGGAAACTATGGCTACACCTTC.